This entry lists 5 T cell receptor beta chains sequenced from one sample in a study of cytomegalovirus exposure and HLA in healthy donors. Primers for the PCR totalled 60 Vbeta and 13 Jbeta. Profiling relied on immunoSEQ multiplex PCR, and the TCRdb table lists in-frame clones only, not all of them. The sample carries around 100,000 clones, 79% recorded once. The sequenced material came from PBMCs. The receptor source for this set is a woman between 40 and 55 years old in good health and CMV-seronegative.

The gene calls are TRBV7-2 and TRBJ2-7, with 7 nucleotides matching TRBD1. CDR3 length equals 13 residues. V lost 1 base, J lost 9 bases, and 6 bases stayed unmatched. In germline, CDR1 is SGHTA, CDR2 FQGNSA. The DNA for the CDR3 is TGTGCCAGCAGCTTAGGGACAGGTAGATGGCAGTACTTC. The encoded protein is CASSLGTGRWQYF.

J is TRBJ2-4 and V is TRBV9; 11 positions agree with TRBD2. The CDR3 is 16 residues long. Trimming took 0 bases from V and 10 from J; bases not matched to a gene: 9. CDR1 and CDR2 (germline): SGDLS, YYNGEE. CDR3 in amino acids: CASSVGSGGGVGIQYF. The CDR3 nucleotides read TGTGCCAGCAGCGTAGGTAGCGGGGGGGGCGTAGGTATTCAGTACTTC.

The CDR3 bases are TGTGCCAGTGCTCCGAGCTCCTATAATTCACCCCTCCACTTT. This sequence encodes CASAPSSYNSPLHF. This chain connects TRBV6-4 to TRBJ1-6; the D is unclear. Germline loops: CDR1 MRHNA, CDR2 SNTAGT. This CDR3 has 14 amino acids. Deletions cut 9 bases from V and 0 bases from J, with 9 bases between.

This chain connects TRBV9 to TRBJ2-2, with D possibly being TRBD1 (7 bases). Trimming stripped 4 bases from V and 4 bases from J, with 23 bases between. This CDR3 has 18 residues. Germline V CDR1 and CDR2: SGDLS, YYNGEE. The CDR3 sequence: CASSPGGRGTAITGELFF. The CDR3 DNA follows: TGTGCCAGCAGCCCCGGGGGCCGGGGGACAGCCATCACCGGGGAGCTGTTTTTT.

The gene calls are TRBV11-3 and TRBJ1-1, with TRBD1 matching 7 bases. V gave up 1 base and J gave up 11 bases; unmatched junction bases: 4. This CDR3 contains 12 residues. CDR1 and CDR2 from the germline V gene are SGHNT and YENEEA. As DNA, the CDR3 is TGTGCCAGCAGCTTAGGACAGGGCAGGGCTTTCTTT. Protein sequence: CASSLGQGRAFF.